This paragraph reports one TCR beta chain. This sample is part of a study of shared clonotypes between healthy human individuals. Germline V CDR1 and CDR2: LNHDA, SQIVND (reference sequence). The V gene end was trimmed by 6 bases and the J gene end by 4 bases; junction bases not matched to a gene: 11. The CDR3 has 15 amino acids. TCRdb keeps only in-frame clones here, not all; method: immunoSEQ multiplex PCR. The sample records a few million clones, around 95% being singletons. The rearrangement joins TRBV19 to TRBJ2-7; 8 bases fit TRBD2. This sequence was found in a young man in good health. The sequenced sample consisted of naive CD4+ T cells sorted from blood. The subset denotes: CD45RA+ positively selected. The CDR3 spells CASSSGGAGEYEQYF. In DNA, the CDR3 is TGTGCCAGTAGCTCGGGGGGAGCGGGAGAGTACGAGCAGTACTTC.